The source of this T cell receptor beta chain is a study of regulatory T cells in long-lasting Graves disease. This clonotype was recorded a few times. Its antigen is unknown. Broader study findings: Lower TCR diversity was seen in persistent Graves' patients than in newly diagnosed ones.

Germline CDR1 reads SGHDN; CDR2 reads FVKESK. Trimming removed 2 bases from V and 4 bases from J; junction bases left unmatched: 15. The CDR3 length is 18 residues. Time point reported: newly diagnosed GD, antithyroid drugs for less than 3 months. PBMC RNA served as the TCR library source. CDR3 regions were amplified by Arm-PCR using iRepertoire HTBI primers to build TCR beta libraries. TCRdb fed the multiplex PCR reads into MiXCR, producing one record per CDR3 protein. The repertoire holds under 800,000 distinct CDR3 sequences, with 16% as singletons. The data were also submitted as part of a second study, on T cells in Graves' hyperthyroidism and ophthalmopathy.

The specimen was peripheral blood mononuclear cells (PBMCs), collected at new diagnosis, from a patient treated with antithyroid drugs. The receptor comes from a woman aged 25-40 years with Graves disease. This chain links TRBV14 with TRBJ2-3, with 7 bases matching TRBD2. The CDR3 DNA follows: TGTGCCAGCAGCCAATTAGTAGTGGGAGGGCCTCGCGCAGATACGCAGTATTTT. Its protein product is CASSQLVVGGPRADTQYF.